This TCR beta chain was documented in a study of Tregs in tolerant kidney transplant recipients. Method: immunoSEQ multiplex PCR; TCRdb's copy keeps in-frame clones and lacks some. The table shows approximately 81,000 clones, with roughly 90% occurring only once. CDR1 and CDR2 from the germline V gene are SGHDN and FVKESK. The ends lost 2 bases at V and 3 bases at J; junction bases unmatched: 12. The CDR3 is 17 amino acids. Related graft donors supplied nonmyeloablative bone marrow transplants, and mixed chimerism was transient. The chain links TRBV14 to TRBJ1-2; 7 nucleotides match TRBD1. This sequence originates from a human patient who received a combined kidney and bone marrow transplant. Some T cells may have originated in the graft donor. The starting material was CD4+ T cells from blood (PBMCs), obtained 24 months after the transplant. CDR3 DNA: TGTGCCAGCAGCCAACAACGCGGACAGGCCGCCTACTATGGCTACACCTTC. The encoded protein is CASSQQRGQAAYYGYTF.